The 5 T cell receptor beta chains below come from one sample, sequenced in a study of naive and memory T cell subsets. Four PCR rounds used nested alpha and beta constant region primers plus the SP2 primer. One entry per CDR3 protein, called by TCRdb with MiXCR from the UMI-ligation and nested PCR reads. The sample holds around 30,000 distinct CDR3 sequences, about 6.2% seen once. Treatment specified: skin biopsy from PPD injection site in Mantoux-positive individual. TCR cDNA received a 3' ligated oligonucleotide that carried a UMI. The sequenced sample was skin, obtained from a tuberculin skin test site. These receptors were taken from an adult in good health.

This clonotype was seen more than once but under ten times. J is TRBJ2-2 and V is TRBV19; perhaps TRBD1 as D (6 bases). The CDR3 is 12 residues long. CDR1 is LNHDA and CDR2 is SQIVND in the germline V gene (reference sequence). Trimming removed 8 bases at V and 9 bases at J, with 13 bases between. In DNA form, the CDR3 reads TGTGCCAGTCAAAACAGGGCCAGGGAGCTGTTTTTT. Its translation is CASQNRARELFF.

This clonotype was found many times. This chain links TRBV7-2 with TRBJ2-7; D assignment may be TRBD1 or TRBD2 (5 bases each). CDR3 length: 19 residues. Germline CDR1 is SGHTA and CDR2 is FQGNSA. V was shortened by 5 bases and J by 0 bases, with 26 bases between the two germline ends. The CDR3 DNA reads as TGTGCCAGCAGCCCACCGGTCGGGGCAGGGCCTGATAGCTCCTACGAGCAGTACTTC. Translated: CASSPPVGAGPDSSYEQYF.

At least ten counts were recorded for this clonotype. The chain employs TRBV29-1 and TRBJ1-4; D is perhaps TRBD1 (6 bases). Trimming pared 4 bases from V and 7 bases from J, leaving 13 bases between. This CDR3 has 13 residues. Germline lookup yields CDR1 SQVTM and CDR2 ANQGSEA. CDR3: CSVVSGASEKLFF. CDR3 nucleotides: TGCAGCGTTGTATCGGGGGCCAGTGAAAAACTGTTTTTT.

Many counts were recorded for this clonotype. This chain links TRBV29-1 with TRBJ2-5; 7 bases agree with TRBD1. Per germline, CDR1 SQVTM and CDR2 ANQGSEA. J lost 2 bases, V lost 3 bases, and 6 bases had no gene match. CDR3 size: 14 residues. The chain's CDR3 is CSVEADRPQETQYF. CDR3 sequence (DNA): TGCAGCGTTGAGGCGGACAGGCCTCAAGAGACCCAGTACTTC.

This clonotype was seen at least ten times. V gene TRBV6-1 combines with J gene TRBJ2-6, with D possibly matching TRBD1 (6 bases). V lost 5 bases and J lost 2, with 13 bases in between. Germline-derived CDR1 and CDR2 are MNHNS and SASEGT. The CDR3 sequence is 16 residues long. The CDR3 is CASSSTGNAGANVLTF. CDR3 nucleotide sequence: TGTGCCAGCAGTTCTACAGGGAACGCTGGGGCCAACGTCCTGACTTTC.